Below are 8 T cell receptor beta chains sequenced from a single sample in a study of early T cells in non-severe SARS-CoV-2 infection. MiXCR was run by TCRdb on the 5' RACE reads, yielding one entry per CDR3 protein. The table includes around 60,000 distinct CDR3 sequences, 10% to 15% detected once. The sample comprised whole blood. The receptors here all came from an adult who was a healthcare worker with PCR-confirmed SARS-CoV-2 infection or an uninfected control (not recorded which).

This sequence joins TRBV14 and TRBJ1-1; no reliable D call. There are 16 residues in the CDR3. V was pared by 0 bases and J by 4 bases, with 15 bases between. The germline V gene encodes CDR1 SGHDN and CDR2 FVKESK. The CDR3 nucleotides read TGTGCCAGCAGCCAAGATTGGGATCGGGGTGGCACTGAAGCTTTCTTT. It yields the protein CASSQDWDRGGTEAFF.

In this sample, this clonotype turned up many times. This chain joins TRBV7-2 and TRBJ2-1; D is uncertain. CDR1 is SGHTA and CDR2 is FQGNSA in the germline V gene. The CDR3 totals 13 residues. The ends were cut back, 3 bases at V and 3 bases at J, with 6 bases in the middle. As DNA, the CDR3 is TGTGCCAGCAGCTTTAGGAGCTACAATGAGCAGTTCTTC. This gives the protein CASSFRSYNEQFF.

Details on this clonotype: The germline gene is not matched at one end of the junction; a read error may be the cause. This chain uses TRBV11-3 with TRBJ2-1, with 8 bases identical to TRBD1. The CDR3 covers 14 residues. From germline, CDR1 is SGHNT and CDR2 YENEEA. The CDR3 region is CVSSTRTGIGEQFF. The DNA of the CDR3 is TGTGTCAGCAGCACGCGGACAGGGATAGGGGAGCAGTTCTTC.

The chain links TRBV6-2 or TRBV6-3 to TRBJ2-1; 7 nucleotides agree with TRBD1. V lost 4 bases and J lost 3; bases outside the gene matches: 9. The germline V gene has CDR1 MNHEY and CDR2 SVGEGT. This CDR3 is 16 amino acids long. In nucleotides, the CDR3 is TGTGCCAGCAGTTCGGGCCGGACAGGCTTCTACAATGAGCAGTTCTTC. Encoded protein: CASSSGRTGFYNEQFF.

This clonotype was counted only a few times. This chain links TRBV29-1 with TRBJ2-2; D unresolved. V was cut by 7 bases and J by 6 bases, with 6 bases left in between. The V gene's germline CDR1 is SQVTM and CDR2 ANQGSEA. The CDR3 runs to 10 residues. The CDR3 loop is CSATAGELFF. The CDR3 nucleotides read TGCAGCGCCACCGCCGGGGAGCTGTTTTTT.

The V gene is TRBV2, the J gene TRBJ1-4; D is undetermined. The CDR3 is 13 residues long. V gave up 7 bases and J gave up 8 bases, with 14 bases separating them. Germline V CDR1 and CDR2: SNHLY, FYNNEI. The CDR3 loop is CASIAAFGEKLFF. CDR3 sequence (DNA): TGTGCCAGCATCGCGGCTTTCGGGGAAAAACTGTTTTTT.

This clonotype appeared a few times. V gene TRBV2 combines with J gene TRBJ2-3; D not certain. Per germline, CDR1 SNHLY and CDR2 FYNNEI. V lost 3 bases, J lost 5 bases, and 6 bases lay in between. CDR3 length: 12 amino acids. The CDR3 DNA reads TGTGCCAGCAGTGAGTGGCTAGATACGCAGTATTTT. This codes for CASSEWLDTQYF.

This chain uses TRBV6-6 with TRBJ2-7; perhaps TRBD1 as D (6 bases). V was trimmed by 2 bases and J by 1 base, leaving 12 bases between them. CDR1 and CDR2 from the germline V gene are MNHNY and SVGAGI (reference sequence). The CDR3 spans 15 residues. CDR3 residues: CASSYTGHLSYEQYF. The DNA for the CDR3 is TGTGCCAGCAGTTACACGGGACACCTTTCCTACGAGCAGTACTTC.